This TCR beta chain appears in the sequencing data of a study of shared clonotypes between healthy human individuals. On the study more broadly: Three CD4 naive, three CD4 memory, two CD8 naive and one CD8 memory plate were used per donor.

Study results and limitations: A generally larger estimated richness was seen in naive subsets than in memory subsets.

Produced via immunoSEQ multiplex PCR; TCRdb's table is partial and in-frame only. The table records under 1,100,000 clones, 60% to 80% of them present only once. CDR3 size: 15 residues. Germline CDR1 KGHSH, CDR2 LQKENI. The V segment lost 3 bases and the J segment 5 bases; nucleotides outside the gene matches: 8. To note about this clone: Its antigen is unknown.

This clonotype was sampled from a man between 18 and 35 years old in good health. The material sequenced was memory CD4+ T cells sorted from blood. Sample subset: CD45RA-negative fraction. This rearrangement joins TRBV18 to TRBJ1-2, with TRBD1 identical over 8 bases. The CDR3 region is CASSPSPWTGYGYTF. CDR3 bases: TGTGCCAGCTCACCCTCCCCCTGGACAGGGTATGGCTACACCTTC.